A selection of T cell receptor beta chains follows, all from one sample in a study of blood T cell repertoires in COVID-19. The method was immunoSEQ multiplex PCR; TCRdb's version includes in-frame clones alone and lacks a portion of them. The sample consists of about 160,000 clones, approximately 80% of them appearing once. The sequenced material came from peripheral blood. These receptors all stem from a woman between 55 and 75 years old with acute or convalescent COVID-19. The CDR3 runs from the conserved cysteine through the conserved F or W. A D gene is named only where the DNA matches it firmly. Rows may omit the clone size; those that give it use once, few, many or a size class.

V gene	J gene	clone size	D gene	CDR3 protein	CDR3 DNA
TRBV14	TRBJ2-3	NA	TRBD1	CASSQDCVRGRTDTQYF	TGTGCCAGCAGCCAAGATTGTGTCAGGGGGCGGACAGATACGCAGTATTTT
TRBV30	TRBJ1-6	NA	NA	CAWTLRGGNSPLHF	TGTGCCTGGACCCTCCGGGGAGGCAATTCACCCCTCCACTTT
TRBV2	TRBJ2-7	NA	TRBD2	CASSATGRSSYEQYF	TGTGCCAGCAGCGCAACCGGGAGGAGCTCCTACGAGCAGTACTTC
TRBV18	TRBJ2-3	NA	NA	CASSLRDADTQYF	TGTGCCAGCTCCCTGCGGGATGCGGATACGCAGTATTTT
TRBV12-5	TRBJ2-7	NA	TRBD2	CASALWGGGLYEQYF	TGTGCTAGTGCCCTATGGGGCGGGGGGCTCTACGAGCAGTACTTC
TRBV27	TRBJ2-5	NA	NA	CASRQGPGPLQETQYF	TGTGCCAGCCGCCAGGGCCCAGGGCCTCTCCAAGAGACCCAGTACTTC
TRBV5-4	TRBJ1-2	few	NA	CASSEATGTSYGYTF	TGTGCCAGCAGTGAAGCAACCGGGACAAGCTATGGCTACACCTTC
TRBV6-2/TRBV6-3	TRBJ2-5	NA	NA	CASSSYRQVQETQYF	TGTGCCAGCAGTTCTTACCGACAGGTACAAGAGACCCAGTACTTC
TRBV9	TRBJ1-2	NA	NA	CASSVGNRQPTPSYGYTF	TGTGCCAGCAGCGTAGGGAACAGGCAGCCGACGCCGTCCTATGGCTACACCTTC
TRBV6-2/TRBV6-3	TRBJ2-3	NA	NA	CASSTRTPLGDTQYF	TGTGCCAGCAGCACTCGGACACCCCTAGGAGATACGCAGTATTTT
TRBV6-5	TRBJ2-1	NA	TRBD1	CASIGQAYNEQFF	TGTGCCAGCATCGGACAGGCCTACAATGAGCAGTTCTTC
TRBV6-5	TRBJ2-3	few	NA	CASSYGGASSTDTQYF	TGTGCCAGCAGTTATGGGGGGGCTTCTAGCACAGATACGCAGTATTTT
TRBV9	TRBJ2-5	NA	TRBD2	CASSLSGTSHETQYF	TGTGCCAGCAGCCTGTCCGGGACTAGCCACGAGACCCAGTACTTC
TRBV6-5	TRBJ1-1	NA	NA	CASSYFPGTEAFF	TGTGCCAGCAGTTACTTCCCAGGCACTGAAGCTTTCTTT
TRBV9	TRBJ2-3	NA	NA	CASSPGQYTDTQYF	TGTGCCAGCAGCCCTGGACAGTACACAGATACGCAGTATTTT
TRBV12-3/TRBV12-4	TRBJ1-2	NA	NA	CASRRANNYGYTF	TGTGCCAGCAGACGAGCCAATAACTATGGCTACACCTTC
TRBV6-6	TRBJ1-1	NA	NA	CASTYSNPTEAFF	TGTGCCAGCACATACAGCAACCCCACTGAAGCTTTCTTT
TRBV23-1	TRBJ2-4	NA	NA	CASSQYPREAKNIQYF	TGCGCCAGCAGTCAATACCCCAGGGAAGCCAAAAACATTCAGTACTTC
TRBV10-1	TRBJ2-2	NA	NA	CASSRQTGELFF	TGCGCCAGCAGTAGACAGACCGGGGAGCTGTTTTTT
TRBV19	TRBJ1-5	NA	NA	CASSIFRGNQPQHF	TGTGCCAGTAGTATATTCAGGGGCAATCAGCCCCAGCATTTT
TRBV12-3/TRBV12-4	TRBJ1-5	NA	NA	CASVRGSHQPQHF	TGTGCCAGCGTCAGGGGATCCCATCAGCCCCAGCATTTT
TRBV6-2/TRBV6-3	TRBJ2-5	NA	NA	CASSPRDTLETQYF	TGTGCCAGCAGTCCCCGGGACACATTAGAGACCCAGTACTTC
TRBV30	TRBJ2-1	NA	TRBD1	CAWTGGHSEQFF	TGTGCCTGGACAGGGGGCCACAGTGAGCAGTTCTTC
TRBV6-5	TRBJ1-6	NA	NA	CATLRGGISPLHF	TGTGCCACTCTCCGGGGGGGGATTTCACCCCTCCACTTT
TRBV18	TRBJ1-3	NA	NA	CASSSSQIGNTIYF	TGTGCCAGCTCTAGCAGCCAAATAGGAAACACCATATATTTT
TRBV7-6	TRBJ2-3	NA	TRBD2	CASSLLWRRRTSGGEGDTQYF	TGTGCCAGCAGCTTACTGTGGAGGAGGAGGACTAGCGGGGGGGAGGGAGATACGCAGTATTTT
TRBV7-9	TRBJ2-7	NA	TRBD1	CASSRSTGGAHEQYF	TGTGCCAGCAGCCGCTCGACAGGGGGCGCACACGAGCAGTACTTC
TRBV27	TRBJ1-6	few	TRBD1	CASSSRTGSDSPLHF	TGTGCCAGCAGTTCCAGGACAGGGAGTGATTCACCCCTCCACTTT
TRBV28	TRBJ2-4	once	NA	CASGELGNIQYF	TGTGCCAGTGGGGAGTTGGGAAACATTCAGTACTTC
TRBV3-1/TRBV3-2	TRBJ1-1	NA	NA	CASSQDLGGSEAFF	TGTGCCAGCAGCCAAGATCTCGGTGGTTCTGAAGCTTTCTTT
TRBV7-6	TRBJ1-3	NA	NA	CASSLLSSGNTIYF	TGTGCCAGCAGCTTATTGAGCTCTGGAAACACCATATATTTT
TRBV6-2/TRBV6-3	TRBJ1-2	NA	NA	CASSLTSPYGYTF	TGTGCCAGCAGTTTGACAAGCCCCTATGGCTACACCTTC
TRBV5-3	TRBJ2-1	NA	TRBD2	CARSQLAGTYNEQFF	TGTGCCAGAAGTCAACTAGCGGGGACTTACAATGAGCAGTTCTTC
TRBV18	TRBJ1-2	NA	TRBD1	CASSPETGTGGTIDYTF	TGTGCCAGCTCACCTGAAACCGGGACAGGGGGGACTATCGACTACACCTTC
TRBV7-2	TRBJ1-2	NA	TRBD1	CASSSPGTGYYGYTF	TGTGCCAGCAGCTCACCCGGGACAGGGTACTATGGCTACACCTTC
TRBV28	TRBJ1-5	NA	TRBD1	CASSLVTGTFKMTTQHF	TGTGCCAGCAGTTTGGTGACAGGGACCTTCAAAATGACGACCCAGCATTTT
TRBV24-1	TRBJ2-6	NA	TRBD2	CATSDPSGGNSGANVLTF	TGTGCCACCAGTGACCCTAGCGGGGGGAACTCTGGGGCCAACGTCCTGACTTTC
TRBV24-1	TRBJ2-2	NA	TRBD1	CATGPGTVNTGELFF	TGTGCCACCGGTCCCGGGACAGTGAACACCGGGGAGCTGTTTTTT
TRBV18	TRBJ2-1	NA	NA	CASSGQGGNEQFF	TGTGCCAGCTCAGGGCAGGGGGGCAATGAGCAGTTCTTC
TRBV13	TRBJ2-7	NA	TRBD2	CASSSLAGDPYEQYF	TGTGCCAGCAGCTCGCTAGCGGGGGATCCCTACGAGCAGTACTTC
TRBV19	TRBJ2-3	NA	TRBD1	CASSLTGFDTQYF	TGTGCCAGTAGCCTGACAGGGTTCGATACGCAGTATTTT
TRBV5-4	TRBJ2-7	few	TRBD2	CASSLSTSGGYEQYF	TGTGCCAGCAGCTTGTCGACTAGCGGGGGTTACGAGCAGTACTTC
TRBV30	TRBJ1-1	NA	NA	CAWSSGVGTEAFF	TGTGCCTGGAGTTCAGGGGTGGGCACTGAAGCTTTCTTT
TRBV10-1	TRBJ2-2	NA	TRBD2	CASSQMTSGSNGELFF	TGCGCCAGCAGCCAAATGACTAGCGGGTCTAACGGGGAGCTGTTTTTT
TRBV28	TRBJ2-3	NA	NA	CAITGLGDTQYF	TGTGCCATAACAGGGTTAGGAGATACGCAGTATTTT
TRBV4-1	TRBJ1-2	NA	NA	CASSQEGTNVYGYTF	TGCGCCAGCAGCCAAGAGGGGACTAATGTATATGGCTACACCTTC
TRBV12-5	TRBJ1-3	NA	NA	CASGTGPTLSSGNTIYF	TGTGCTAGTGGGACAGGCCCAACCCTGAGCTCTGGAAACACCATATATTTT
TRBV5-1	TRBJ2-1	NA	TRBD2	CATAQEAGGHEQFF	TGCGCCACAGCCCAAGAGGCGGGGGGTCATGAGCAGTTCTTC
TRBV12-3/TRBV12-4	TRBJ1-4	NA	NA	CASSLERGEKLFF	TGTGCCAGCAGTCTCGAAAGGGGGGAAAAACTGTTTTTT
TRBV18	TRBJ1-2	NA	TRBD1	CASSPGRGLFIYGYTF	TGTGCCAGCTCACCGGGCAGGGGGCTTTTTATCTATGGCTACACCTTC
TRBV18	TRBJ2-7	NA	NA	CASSTTGEVSYEQYF	TGTGCCAGCTCAACTACAGGGGAGGTCTCCTACGAGCAGTACTTC